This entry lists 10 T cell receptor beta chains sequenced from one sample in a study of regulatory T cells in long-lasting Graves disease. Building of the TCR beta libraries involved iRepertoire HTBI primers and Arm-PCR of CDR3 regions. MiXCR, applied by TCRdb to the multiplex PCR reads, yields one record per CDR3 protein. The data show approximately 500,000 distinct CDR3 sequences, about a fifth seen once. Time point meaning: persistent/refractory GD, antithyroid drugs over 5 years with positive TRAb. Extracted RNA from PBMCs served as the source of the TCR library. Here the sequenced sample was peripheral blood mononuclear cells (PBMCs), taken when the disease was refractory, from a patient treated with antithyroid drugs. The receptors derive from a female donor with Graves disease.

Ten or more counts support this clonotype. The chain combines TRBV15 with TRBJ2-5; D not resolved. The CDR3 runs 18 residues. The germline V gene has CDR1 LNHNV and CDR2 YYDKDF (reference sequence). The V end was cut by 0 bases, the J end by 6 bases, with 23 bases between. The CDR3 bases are TGTGCCACCAGCAGAGATTCAGCGTTGCAGCGTATGAAACAGACCCAGTACTTC. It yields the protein CATSRDSALQRMKQTQYF.

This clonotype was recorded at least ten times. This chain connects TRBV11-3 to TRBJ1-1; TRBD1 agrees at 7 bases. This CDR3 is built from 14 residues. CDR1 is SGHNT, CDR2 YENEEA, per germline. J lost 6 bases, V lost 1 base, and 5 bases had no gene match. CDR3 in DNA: TGTGCCAGCAGCTTAGTACAGGGGAAGGCTGAAGCTTTCTTT. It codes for CASSLVQGKAEAFF.

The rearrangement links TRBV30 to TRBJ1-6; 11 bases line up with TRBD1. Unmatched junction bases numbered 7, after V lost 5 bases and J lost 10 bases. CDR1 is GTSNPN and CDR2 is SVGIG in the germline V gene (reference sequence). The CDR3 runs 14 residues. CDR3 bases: TGTGCCTGGGAAACCGGGACAGGGGGATCACCCCTCCACTTT. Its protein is CAWETGTGGSPLHF.

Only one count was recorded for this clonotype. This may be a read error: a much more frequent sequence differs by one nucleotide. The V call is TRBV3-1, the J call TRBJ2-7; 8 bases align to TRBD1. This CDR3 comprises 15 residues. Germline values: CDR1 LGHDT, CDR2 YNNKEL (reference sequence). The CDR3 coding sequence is TGTGCCAGCAGCCCTACTGGGACAGGCTACTACGAGCAGCACTTC. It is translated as CASSPTGTGYYEQHF.

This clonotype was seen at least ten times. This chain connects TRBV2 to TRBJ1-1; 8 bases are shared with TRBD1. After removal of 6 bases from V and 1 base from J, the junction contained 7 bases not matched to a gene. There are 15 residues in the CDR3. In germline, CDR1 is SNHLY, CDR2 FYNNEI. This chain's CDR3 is CASRAQGAGNTEAFF. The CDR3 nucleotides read TGTGCCAGCAGGGCCCAGGGGGCCGGGAACACTGAAGCTTTCTTT.

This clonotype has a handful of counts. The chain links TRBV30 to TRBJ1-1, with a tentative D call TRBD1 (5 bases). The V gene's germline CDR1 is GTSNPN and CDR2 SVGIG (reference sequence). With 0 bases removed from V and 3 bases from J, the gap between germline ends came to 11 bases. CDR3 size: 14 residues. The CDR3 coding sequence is TGTGCCTGGAGTGTACTGGCCAGGGACACTGAAGCTTTCTTT. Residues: CAWSVLARDTEAFF.

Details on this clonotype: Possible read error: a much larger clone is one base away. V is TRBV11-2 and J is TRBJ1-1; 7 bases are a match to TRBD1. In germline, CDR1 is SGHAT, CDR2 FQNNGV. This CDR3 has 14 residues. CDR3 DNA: TGTGCCAGCAGCCCCCGTTACGGACAGGCTCGAGCTTCCTTT. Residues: CASSPRYGQARASF.

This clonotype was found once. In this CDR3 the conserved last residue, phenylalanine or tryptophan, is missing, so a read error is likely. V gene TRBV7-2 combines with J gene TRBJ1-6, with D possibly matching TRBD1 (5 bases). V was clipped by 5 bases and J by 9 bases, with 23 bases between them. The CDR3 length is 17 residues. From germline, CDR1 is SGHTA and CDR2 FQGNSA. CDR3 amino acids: CASSRRQLYPSGSPLHS. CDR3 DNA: TGTGCCAGCAGCCGGAGACAGTTATACCCCAGCGGTTCACCCCTCCACTCT.

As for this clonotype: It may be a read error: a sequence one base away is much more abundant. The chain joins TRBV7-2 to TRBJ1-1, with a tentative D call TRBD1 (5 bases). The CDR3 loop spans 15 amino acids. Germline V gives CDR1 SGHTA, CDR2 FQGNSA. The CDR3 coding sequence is TGTGCCAACAGCACGTCATTCGGGGGAGACACTGAAGCTTTCTTT. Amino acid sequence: CANSTSFGGDTEAFF.

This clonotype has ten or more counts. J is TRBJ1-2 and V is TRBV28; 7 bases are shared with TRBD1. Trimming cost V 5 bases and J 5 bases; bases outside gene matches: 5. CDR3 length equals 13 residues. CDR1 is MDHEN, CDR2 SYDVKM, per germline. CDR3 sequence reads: CASSGGQLYGYTF. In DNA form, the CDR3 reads TGTGCCAGCAGTGGGGGACAGTTATATGGCTACACCTTC.